Sequencing of this TCR beta chain was carried out in a study of monozygotic twins with inflammatory bowel disease. Worth noting for this clonotype: What it binds is not known.

Staff drew a roughly 2.5 ml blood sample from each donor. General study findings and limits: IBD patients shared fewer clonotypes with other individuals than healthy twins, especially patients with disease activity signs.

The template-switching step introduced UMIs that carried a 6-nucleotide sample barcode. With around 15 and 9 cycles respectively, two nested PCRs were carried out on TCRalpha and TCRbeta cDNA. Reanalyzing the 5' RACE reads, TCRdb keeps one entry per CDR3 protein, without DNA. This sample's table reports 110,000 to 150,000 distinct CDR3 sequences. This CDR3 spans 11 amino acids. Germline V gene data show CDR1 as MDHEN and CDR2 as SYDVKM. Source material: blood. The TCR was taken from a human donor with ulcerative colitis or Crohn's disease, or a healthy co-twin of an affected twin (not recorded which). This rearrangement joins TRBV28 to TRBJ2-1; the TRBD2 assignment by TCRdb is unverifiable without DNA. CDR3 in amino acids: CASSTEDEQFF.